The T cell receptor beta chain under discussion was sequenced for a study of OX40 agonist ivuxolimab in advanced cancers. The CDR3 spans 13 residues. Trimming took 6 bases from V and 2 from J, leaving 8 bases between them. Per germline, CDR1 SNHLY and CDR2 FYNNEI. Prior autoimmune disease or systemic immunosuppression barred patients. This table comes from immunoSEQ multiplex PCR, and its TCRdb copy is limited to in-frame clones, with some not included. The sample holds about 59,000 clones, 82% seen once. A few counts support this clone. The input for sequencing was CD4+ or CD8+ T cells sorted from blood, taken in a trial of the OX40 agonist ivuxolimab. This chain connects TRBV2 to TRBJ1-5; D uncertain. The clonotype originates from an adult with an advanced solid tumor such as melanoma, head and neck, liver or kidney cancer. Here the CDR3 reads CASSEIGNQPQHF. The CDR3 nucleotides are TGTGCCAGCAGCGAGATAGGCAATCAGCCCCAGCATTTT.